A single sample is the source of the 10 T cell receptor beta chains below, sequenced in a study of CD8 T cells in ankylosing spondylitis (dated 2017 in TCRdb). Libraries were constructed by 5' RACE. Data came from an Illumina HiSeq 2500. TCRdb ran its own pipeline on the public reads, namely fastp trimming at Q25 and MiXCR clone calling, and kept in-frame beta chains. CDR3 protein duplicates are merged, each entry listing the most common genes and DNA. The sample table lists approximately 250,000 distinct CDR3 sequences, 7% to 10% of them with a count of one. The ten top clones hold around 4.4% of the sample. The specimen sequenced was blood, either unsorted or a sorted T cell fraction (not recorded which). Every receptor here comes from a female donor with ankylosing spondylitis or in good health (not recorded which).

This clonotype was recorded many times. The chain couples TRBV6-2 or TRBV6-3 to TRBJ2-1, with D tentatively TRBD1 or TRBD2 (5 bases each). This CDR3 has 15 amino acids. The V and J ends lost 0 bases and 4 bases respectively, with 10 bases between them. Germline V gene lookup returns CDR1 MNHEY and CDR2 SVGEGT. For the CDR3, the DNA is TGTGCCAGCAGTTACTCGGGGACGGGGTACAATGAGCAGTTCTTC. Translated: CASSYSGTGYNEQFF.

The J gene is TRBJ2-1, the V gene TRBV6-1; perhaps TRBD1 as D (6 bases). Germline assignment: CDR1 MNHNS and CDR2 SASEGT. The V and J ends lost 10 bases and 5 bases respectively, with 15 bases between them. The CDR3 length is 13 residues. CDR3 DNA: TGTGCCACCCTAACAGGGCGGGACAATGAGCAGTTCTTC. As protein: CATLTGRDNEQFF.

The chain has TRBV7-2 and TRBJ1-5; TRBD1 is a possible D gene (5 bases). This CDR3 is built from 15 residues. Germline-derived CDR1 and CDR2 are SGHTA and FQGNSA. V lost 4 bases and J lost 4, with 14 bases in between. The CDR3, as DNA: TGTGCCAGCAGCTCCGGGACGGGGATTAATCAGCCCCAGCATTTT. It is translated as CASSSGTGINQPQHF.

The sample holds many counts of this clonotype. CDR3 region: CASSLSAGGGLNEQFF. DNA of the CDR3: TGTGCCAGCAGCTTGAGTGCGGGAGGAGGATTAAATGAGCAGTTCTTC. The V gene is TRBV5-5, the J gene TRBJ2-1; TRBD2 matches 8 bases. V was pared by 1 base and J by 7 bases, with 10 bases of the junction left unmatched. The CDR3 contains 16 residues. Looked up from germline, CDR1 is SGHKS and CDR2 is YYEKEE (reference sequence).

This clonotype was seen at least ten times. CDR3 coding DNA: TGCGCCAGCAGCTCTCCGGGACTTGGGGTGACCCAGTACTTC. Residues: CASSSPGLGVTQYF. This chain links TRBV5-1 with TRBJ2-5, with D possibly TRBD2 on 6 matching bases. The germline V and J ends were trimmed by 3 bases and 7 bases, with 16 bases remaining between them. The CDR3 is 14 amino acids. The germline gives CDR1 SGHRS, CDR2 YFSETQ.

In its sample, this clonotype was seen many times. This chain uses TRBV5-5 with TRBJ1-5, with D uncertain. CDR3 length equals 15 residues. V was pared by 2 bases and J by 9 bases, with 18 bases between. From germline, CDR1 is SGHKS and CDR2 YYEKEE (reference sequence). The DNA of the CDR3 is TGTGCCAGCAGCTTCTTCCCACAGACCCTAGGGCCCCAGCATTTT. Encoded protein: CASSFFPQTLGPQHF.

This clonotype came up many times. The chain couples TRBV5-5 to TRBJ2-7, with TRBD1 as a possible D gene (5 bases). The germline V gene has CDR1 SGHKS and CDR2 YYEKEE (reference sequence). The CDR3 is made up of 14 amino acids. Trimming stripped 4 bases from V and 4 bases from J, with 15 bases between. The CDR3 DNA is TGTGCCAGCAGCGGCGACAGACGAGAGTACGAGCAGTACTTC. The encoded protein is CASSGDRREYEQYF.

The chain has TRBV2 and TRBJ2-6; 8 nucleotides line up with TRBD1. Looked up from germline, CDR1 is SNHLY and CDR2 is FYNNEI. Unmatched junction bases numbered 6, after V lost 7 bases and J lost 4 bases. The CDR3 loop spans 15 amino acids. CDR3 bases: TGTGCCAGCACCATGGACAGGGAAGGGGCCAACGTCCTGACTTTC. This translates into CASTMDREGANVLTF.

This clonotype was seen ten or more times. An end of the junction does not agree with germline; a read error may underlie this. CDR3 in DNA: TGCAGTGGGGGGGGTCTGGAGGCTACCCCCTTC. Its protein is CSGGGLEATPF. The chain links TRBV20-1 to TRBJ1-2, with D possibly matching TRBD1 (5 bases). CDR1 DFQATT and CDR2 SNEGSKA come from the germline V gene (reference sequence). This CDR3 has 11 amino acids.

This clonotype was recorded many times. The V call is TRBV5-1, the J call TRBJ2-1, with D unresolved. The V gene's germline CDR1 is SGHRS and CDR2 YFSETQ. V gave up 4 bases and J gave up 2 bases, with 13 bases separating them. The CDR3 has 15 amino acids. The CDR3: CASSLLAQTYNEQFF. CDR3 sequence (DNA): TGCGCCAGCAGCCTTCTGGCGCAGACCTACAATGAGCAGTTCTTC.